The text below deals with one T cell receptor (beta chain). Per the study methods: Amplification with reference gene primers provided the estimates of nucleated cell counts. TCRdb's copy holds only in-frame clones and misses some; the assay was immunoSEQ multiplex PCR. That table supplies the V and J calls and clone size; D and trimming were determined from the DNA. This sample has approximately 68,000 clones, with around 83% found just once. This sample is part of a study of blood T cell repertoires in COVID-19. CDR1 is SNHLY and CDR2 is FYNNEI in the germline V gene. V was shortened by 9 bases and J by 2 bases, with 10 bases between the two germline ends. The CDR3 extends over 12 amino acids.

The sample taken for sequencing was peripheral blood. The chain employs TRBV2 and TRBJ1-1; D might be TRBD1 (6 bases). This clonotype was sampled from a woman aged 60 to 75 with acute or convalescent COVID-19. CDR3 sequence reads: CASGQFNTEAFF. CDR3 DNA: TGTGCCAGTGGACAGTTTAACACTGAAGCTTTCTTT.